What follows describes a single T cell receptor (beta chain). This record comes from a study of T cells expressing NK-cell markers. With the 5' RACE reads reprocessed, TCRdb shows one record per CDR3 protein and no DNA. This table lists about 260,000 distinct CDR3 sequences. CDR1 SGHRS and CDR2 YFSETQ come from the germline V gene. The CDR3 length is 16 residues. Sequencing was done on a sample of blood T cells: a sorted CD56 or NKG2C T cell subset, CD4+ or CD8+ T cells, or bulk PBMC T cells (not recorded which). The chain recombines TRBV5-1 with TRBJ1-1. This clonotype originated in a man aged 18-30 years in good health. This chain's CDR3 is CASSFGPSGTNTEAFF.